These 4 T cell receptor beta chains originate from one sample sequenced in a study of CD8+CD57+ T cells in acquired aplastic anemia. It was patients with CD8+CD57+ cell expansion by flow cytometry who were chosen for sequencing. For CDR3 and TCR beta VDJ profiling, genomic DNA was the template used. TCRdb reprocessed the reads with MiXCR, giving one entry per CDR3 protein. The data contain about 250,000 distinct CDR3 sequences, around 45% of them singletons. Sample: sorted CD4+, CD8+, or CD8+CD57+ T cells (not recorded which) from PBMCs. Receptors originate from a human donor with aplastic anemia.

This clonotype was observed at least ten times. The chain couples TRBV15 to TRBJ2-1, with 9 bases fitting TRBD1. Losses at the gene ends were 6 bases for V and 7 bases for J; bases not matched to a gene: 10. The CDR3 is made up of 15 amino acids. The germline V gene encodes CDR1 LNHNV and CDR2 YYDKDF (reference sequence). Here the CDR3 DNA reads TGTGCCACCAGAGGACGGGACAGGGCGAATAATGAGCAGTTCTTC. Translating gives CATRGRDRANNEQFF. The full variable domain, in which reference TRBV15 and TRBJ2-1 provide the parts outside the CDR3, is DAMVIQNPRYQVTQFGKPVTLSCSQTLNHNVMYWYQQKSSQAPKLLFHYYDKDFNNEADTPDNFQSRRPNTSFCFLDIRSPGLGDTAMYLCATRGRDRANNEQFFGPGTRLTVL.

At least ten counts were recorded for this clonotype. The chain employs TRBV6-2 or TRBV6-3 and TRBJ2-6; D is unresolved. Germline lookup yields CDR1 MNHEY and CDR2 SVGEGT. V was clipped by 5 bases and J by 1 base, with 9 bases between them. This CDR3 is built from 15 residues. The CDR3: CASSMDPSGANVLTF. The DNA of the CDR3 is TGTGCCAGCAGTATGGACCCTTCTGGGGCCAACGTCCTGACTTTC.

V and J are TRBV10-3 and TRBJ1-5; 8 bases fit TRBD1. From germline, CDR1 is ENHRY and CDR2 SYGVKD. V shed 7 bases, J shed 4 bases, and the junction held 9 bases outside the gene matches. The CDR3 is made up of 15 amino acids. CDR3 DNA: TGTGCCATCAACCGAACGGACAGGGCAAATCAGCCCCAGCATTTT. Its translation is CAINRTDRANQPQHF.

This clonotype came up many times. The chain recombines TRBV13 with TRBJ2-7; TRBD2 matches 13 bases. This CDR3 contains 17 residues. V was pared by 5 bases and J by 1 base, with 8 bases of the junction left unmatched. In germline, CDR1 is PRHDT, CDR2 FYEKMQ (reference sequence). The CDR3 reads CASSLLGTSGASYEQYF. The CDR3 nucleotides are TGTGCCAGCAGCCTATTAGGGACTAGCGGGGCGTCCTACGAGCAGTACTTC.